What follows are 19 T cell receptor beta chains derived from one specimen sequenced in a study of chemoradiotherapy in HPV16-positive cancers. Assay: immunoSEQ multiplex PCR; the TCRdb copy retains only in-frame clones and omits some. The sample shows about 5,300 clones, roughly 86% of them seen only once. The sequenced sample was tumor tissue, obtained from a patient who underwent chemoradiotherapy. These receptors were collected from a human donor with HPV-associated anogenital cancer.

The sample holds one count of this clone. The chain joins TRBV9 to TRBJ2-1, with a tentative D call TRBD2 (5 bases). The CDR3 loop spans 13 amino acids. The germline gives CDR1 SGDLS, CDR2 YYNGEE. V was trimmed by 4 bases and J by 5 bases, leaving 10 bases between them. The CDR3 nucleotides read TGTGCCAGCAGCCGGAGGACTGACAATGAGCAGTTCTTC. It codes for CASSRRTDNEQFF.

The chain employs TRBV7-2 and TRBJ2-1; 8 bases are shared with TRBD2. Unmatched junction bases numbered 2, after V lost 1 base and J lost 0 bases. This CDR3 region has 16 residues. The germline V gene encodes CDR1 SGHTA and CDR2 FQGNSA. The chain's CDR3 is CASSLVGTSSYNEQFF. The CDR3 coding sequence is TGTGCCAGCAGCTTAGTCGGGACTAGCTCCTACAATGAGCAGTTCTTC. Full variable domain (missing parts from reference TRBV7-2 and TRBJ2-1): GAGVSQSPSNKVTEKGKDVELRCDPISGHTALYWYRQSLGQGLEFLIYFQGNSAPDKSGLPSDRFSAERTGGSVSTLTIQRTQQEDSAVYLCASSLVGTSSYNEQFFGPGTRLTVL.

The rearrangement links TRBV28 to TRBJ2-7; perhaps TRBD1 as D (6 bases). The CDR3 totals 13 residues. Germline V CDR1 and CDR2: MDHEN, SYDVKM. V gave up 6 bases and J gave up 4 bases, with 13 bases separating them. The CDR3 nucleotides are TGTGCCAGCAGGCTCGGGACACTGTACGAGCAGTACTTC. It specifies CASRLGTLYEQYF.

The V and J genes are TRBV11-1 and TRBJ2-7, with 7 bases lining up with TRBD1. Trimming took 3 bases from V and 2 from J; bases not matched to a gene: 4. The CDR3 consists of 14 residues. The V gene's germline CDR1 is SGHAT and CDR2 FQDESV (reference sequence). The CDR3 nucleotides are TGTGCCAGCAGCTTGGGGACAGTCGCCTACGAGCAGTACTTC. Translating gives CASSLGTVAYEQYF.

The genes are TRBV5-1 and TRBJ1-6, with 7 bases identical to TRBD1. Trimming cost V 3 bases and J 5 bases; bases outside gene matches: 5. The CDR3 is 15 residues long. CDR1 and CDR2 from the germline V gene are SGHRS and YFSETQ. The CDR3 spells CASSSTGPNNSPLHF. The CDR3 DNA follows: TGCGCCAGCAGCTCGACAGGGCCGAATAATTCACCCCTCCACTTT.

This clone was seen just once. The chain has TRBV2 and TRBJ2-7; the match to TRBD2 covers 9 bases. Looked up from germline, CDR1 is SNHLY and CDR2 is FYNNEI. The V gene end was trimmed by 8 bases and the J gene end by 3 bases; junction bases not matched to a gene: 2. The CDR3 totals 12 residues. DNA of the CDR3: TGTGCCAGCCAGACTAGCGGCTACGAGCAGTACTTC. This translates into CASQTSGYEQYF.

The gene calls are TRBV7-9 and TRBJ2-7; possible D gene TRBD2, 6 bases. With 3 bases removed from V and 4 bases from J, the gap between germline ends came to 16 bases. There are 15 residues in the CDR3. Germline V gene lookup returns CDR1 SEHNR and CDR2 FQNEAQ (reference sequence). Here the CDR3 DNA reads TGTGCCAGCAGCTTTGCCCTTGCCGGGGGTTACGAGCAGTACTTC. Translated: CASSFALAGGYEQYF.

This CDR3 is CASSFKRELPNEQFF. The CDR3 coding sequence is TGTGCCAGCAGCTTTAAGCGGGAGCTACCCAATGAGCAGTTCTTC. This chain links TRBV5-5 with TRBJ2-1, with TRBD2 matching 8 bases. V was pared by 2 bases and J by 6 bases, with 7 bases of the junction left unmatched. The CDR3 has 15 amino acids. Germline CDR1 SGHKS, CDR2 YYEKEE (reference sequence).

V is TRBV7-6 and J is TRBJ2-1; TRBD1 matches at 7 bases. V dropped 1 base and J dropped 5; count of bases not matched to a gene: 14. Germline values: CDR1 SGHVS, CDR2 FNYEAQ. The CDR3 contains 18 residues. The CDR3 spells CASSLVGEGAGFDNEQFF. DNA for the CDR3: TGTGCCAGCAGCTTAGTAGGTGAGGGGGCAGGGTTCGACAATGAGCAGTTCTTC.

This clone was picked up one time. The CDR3 bases are TGCGCCAGCAGCCACGACAGGGACGAGCAGTACTTC. It yields the protein CASSHDRDEQYF. V is TRBV4-3 and J is TRBJ2-7, with 7 bases that match TRBD1. Trimming at V came to 3 bases and at J to 5 bases, leaving 1 base not matched to a gene. Germline-derived CDR1 and CDR2 are LGHNA and YSLEER. This CDR3 is 12 amino acids long.

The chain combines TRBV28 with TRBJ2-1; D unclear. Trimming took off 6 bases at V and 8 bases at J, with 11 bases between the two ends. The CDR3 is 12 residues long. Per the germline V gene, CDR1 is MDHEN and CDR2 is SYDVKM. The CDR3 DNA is TGTGCCAGCAGCAGCCTACTGGATGAGCAGTTCTTC. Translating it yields CASSSLLDEQFF.

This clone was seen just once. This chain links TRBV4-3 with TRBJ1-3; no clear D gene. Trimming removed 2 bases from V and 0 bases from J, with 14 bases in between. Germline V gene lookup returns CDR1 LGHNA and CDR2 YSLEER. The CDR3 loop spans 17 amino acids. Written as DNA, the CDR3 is TGCGCCAGCAGCCAATCAGATGCACGGGTCTCTGGAAACACCATATATTTT. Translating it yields CASSQSDARVSGNTIYF.

CDR3 residues: CASRRQGQADYGYTF. CDR3 bases: TGTGCCAGCAGACGCCAGGGACAGGCAGACTATGGCTACACCTTC. The rearrangement joins TRBV11-2 to TRBJ1-2; 8 nucleotides align to TRBD1. CDR1 is SGHAT and CDR2 is FQNNGV in the germline V gene. CDR3 length: 15 residues. Trimming at V came to 6 bases and at J to 3 bases, leaving 9 bases not matched to a gene.

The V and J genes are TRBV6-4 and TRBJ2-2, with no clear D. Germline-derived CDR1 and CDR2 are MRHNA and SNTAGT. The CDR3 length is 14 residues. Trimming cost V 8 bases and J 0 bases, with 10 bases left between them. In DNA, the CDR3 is TGTGCCAGCGCCCTTAGTCCGAACACCGGGGAGCTGTTTTTT. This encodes CASALSPNTGELFF.

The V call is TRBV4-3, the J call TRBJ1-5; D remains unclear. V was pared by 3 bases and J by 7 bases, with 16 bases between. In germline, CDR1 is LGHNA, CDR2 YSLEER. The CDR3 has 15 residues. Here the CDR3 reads CASSQSQNPGQPQHF. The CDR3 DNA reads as TGCGCCAGCAGCCAGAGCCAGAACCCGGGGCAGCCCCAGCATTTT.

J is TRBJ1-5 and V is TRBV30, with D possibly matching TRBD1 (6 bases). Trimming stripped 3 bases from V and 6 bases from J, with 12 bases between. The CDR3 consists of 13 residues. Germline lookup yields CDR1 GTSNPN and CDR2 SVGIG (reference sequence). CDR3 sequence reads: CAWSPSTGQPQHF. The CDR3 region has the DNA TGTGCCTGGAGCCCCTCGACAGGTCAGCCCCAGCATTTT.

The CDR3 DNA is TGCGCCAGCAGTATGTTAGCGGGAGCTGGAGATACGCAGTATTTT. Residues: CASSMLAGAGDTQYF. The chain carries TRBV10-2 and TRBJ2-3, with 9 positions matching TRBD2. This CDR3 is 15 amino acids long. Germline V lookup: CDR1 WSHSY, CDR2 SAAADI. V dropped 5 bases and J dropped 5; count of bases not matched to a gene: 8.

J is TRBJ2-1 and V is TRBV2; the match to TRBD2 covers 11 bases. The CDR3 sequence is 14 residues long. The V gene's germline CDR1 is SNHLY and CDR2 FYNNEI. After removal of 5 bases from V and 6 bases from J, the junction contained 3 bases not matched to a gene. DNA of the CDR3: TGTGCCAGCAGTCCTCTAGCGGGGGGCAATGAGCAGTTCTTC. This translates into CASSPLAGGNEQFF.

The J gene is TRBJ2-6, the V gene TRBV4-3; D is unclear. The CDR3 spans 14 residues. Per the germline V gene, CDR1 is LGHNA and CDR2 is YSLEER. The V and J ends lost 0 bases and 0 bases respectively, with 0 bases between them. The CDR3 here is CASSQDSGANVLTF. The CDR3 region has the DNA TGCGCCAGCAGCCAAGACTCTGGGGCCAACGTCCTGACTTTC.